A single sample is the source of the 22 T cell receptor beta chains below, sequenced in a study of CD8 T cells in ankylosing spondylitis. One entry per CDR3 protein, called by TCRdb with MiXCR from the 5' RACE reads. The sample records 700,000 to 1,000,000 distinct CDR3 sequences, approximately 10% being singletons. These TCRs' antigens remain unknown. Regarding the study as a whole: Apparently characteristic of ankylosing spondylitis blood was a TCR beta motif (eight highly homologous variants).

The sequenced sample was blood, either unsorted or a sorted T cell fraction (not recorded which). The receptor source for this set is a male donor with ankylosing spondylitis.

The chain employs TRBV6-2 or TRBV6-3 and TRBJ1-5; the D gene is possibly TRBD1 (5 bases). The CDR3 contains 15 residues. The V end was cut by 7 bases, the J end by 2 bases, with 15 bases between. Germline CDR1 is MNHEY and CDR2 is SVGEGT. The CDR3: CASTQRDWGNQPQHF. The CDR3 DNA follows: TGTGCCAGCACCCAGAGGGACTGGGGCAATCAGCCCCAGCATTTT.

This clonotype was seen ten or more times. The chain joins TRBV20-1 to TRBJ2-3; D may be TRBD2 (6 bases). CDR1 is DFQATT, CDR2 SNEGSKA, per germline (reference sequence). The CDR3 runs to 15 residues. Trimming cost V 6 bases and J 1 base, with 17 bases left between them. In nucleotides, the CDR3 is TGCAGTGCGCCGATGGGCGGGGACCGCACAGATACGCAGTATTTT. This sequence encodes CSAPMGGDRTDTQYF.

The chain has TRBV20-1 and TRBJ1-2, with 7 bases aligning to TRBD1. The CDR3 totals 14 residues. Trimming took 0 bases from V and 2 from J; bases not matched to a gene: 3. Germline-derived CDR1 and CDR2 are DFQATT and SNEGSKA (reference sequence). Here the CDR3 reads CSARDKTGNYGYTF. Here the CDR3 DNA reads TGCAGTGCTAGAGACAAGACAGGGAACTATGGCTACACCTTC.

This clonotype was seen a few times. The gene calls are TRBV20-1 and TRBJ2-1, with 8 bases matching TRBD1. Germline CDR1 reads DFQATT; CDR2 reads SNEGSKA (reference sequence). The CDR3 contains 14 residues. The ends lost 2 bases at V and 4 bases at J; junction bases unmatched: 4. In DNA form, the CDR3 reads TGCAGTGCTAGACAGGGGGCGAGTTACAATGAGCAGTTCTTC. This sequence encodes CSARQGASYNEQFF.

This clonotype was observed a handful of times. V gene TRBV4-3 combines with J gene TRBJ1-4; D uncertain. Germline CDR1 is LGHNA and CDR2 is YSLEER. Deletions cut 0 bases from V and 4 bases from J, with 12 bases between. This CDR3 is built from 16 residues. The CDR3 sequence: CASSQELHWSNEKLFF. The CDR3 DNA reads TGCGCCAGCAGCCAAGAGTTACACTGGAGTAATGAAAAACTGTTTTTT.

The table lists this clonotype with many counts. The J gene is TRBJ1-1, the V gene TRBV4-3; unclear D gene. The CDR3 runs 17 residues. Germline CDR1 and CDR2: LGHNA and YSLEER. Trimming shortened V by 3 bases and J by 1 base, and 18 bases separated the two germline ends. The CDR3 reads CASSQEFSHDPNTEAFF. The CDR3 DNA reads TGCGCCAGCAGCCAGGAATTCTCACATGACCCGAACACTGAAGCTTTCTTT.

This chain uses TRBV20-1 with TRBJ1-2; D ambiguous. V was clipped by 4 bases and J by 7 bases, with 7 bases between them. The CDR3 consists of 10 residues. From germline, CDR1 is DFQATT and CDR2 SNEGSKA (reference sequence). The CDR3 sequence: CSATDPGYTF. As DNA, the CDR3 is TGCAGTGCTACGGACCCTGGCTACACCTTC.

This clonotype was detected a few times. This sequence joins TRBV20-1 and TRBJ1-2; D is uncertain. From germline, CDR1 is DFQATT and CDR2 SNEGSKA (reference sequence). The CDR3 runs to 12 residues. V shed 7 bases and J shed 1 base, with 10 bases lying between them. CDR3 amino acids: CSGSSNNYGYTF. CDR3 DNA sequence: TGCAGTGGATCTTCGAATAACTATGGCTACACCTTC.

This clonotype came up many times. The chain couples TRBV6-2 or TRBV6-3 to TRBJ2-1; 10 bases align to TRBD2. This CDR3 has 15 amino acids. Per germline, CDR1 MNHEY and CDR2 SVGEGT. V lost 4 bases, J lost 4 bases, and 4 bases stayed unmatched. In DNA, the CDR3 is TGTGCCAGCAGTTGGACTAGCGGACCATACAATGAGCAGTTCTTC. Translation gives CASSWTSGPYNEQFF.

This clonotype has a handful of counts. The V call is TRBV20-1, the J call TRBJ2-1; perhaps TRBD2 as D (6 bases). This CDR3 region has 13 residues. Per the germline V gene, CDR1 is DFQATT and CDR2 is SNEGSKA (reference sequence). V was trimmed by 5 bases and J by 8 bases, leaving 16 bases between them. This chain's CDR3 is CSAPDQLADEQFF. The CDR3 DNA reads as TGCAGTGCTCCAGATCAACTAGCTGATGAGCAGTTCTTC.

This clonotype has at least ten counts. V gene TRBV20-1 combines with J gene TRBJ1-1; TRBD1 matches 8 bases. Germline V CDR1 and CDR2: DFQATT, SNEGSKA (reference sequence). This CDR3 contains 14 residues. Germline trimming cut 7 bases from V and 4 bases from J; bases unmatched to any gene: 11. The CDR3 DNA is TGCAGTGTGAGGGACAGGCGGGTTGGCACTGAAGCTTTCTTT. Amino acids: CSVRDRRVGTEAFF.

In its sample, this clonotype was seen a few times. The rearrangement uses TRBV20-1 and TRBJ1-5; tentatively, D is TRBD1 (6 bases). V was pared by 5 bases and J by 0 bases, with 14 bases between. From germline, CDR1 is DFQATT and CDR2 SNEGSKA (reference sequence). The CDR3 spans 15 residues. The CDR3 here is CSALTGSYSNQPQHF. The CDR3 DNA reads TGCAGTGCTCTTACAGGGAGTTATAGCAATCAGCCCCAGCATTTT.

A remark on this clonotype: Sequence at one end of the junction differs from germline and may be a read error. This chain connects TRBV7-7 to TRBJ2-7; D not resolved. CDR3 length equals 14 residues. Looked up from germline, CDR1 is SSHAT and CDR2 is FNYEAQ (reference sequence). The CDR3 DNA reads TGTGCTAGCAGCCCCACCCTCTACTCCTACGAGCAGTACTTC. This codes for CASSPTLYSYEQYF.

This clonotype was recorded a few times. The gene calls are TRBV10-2 and TRBJ2-3; 9 positions match TRBD2. Looked up from germline, CDR1 is WSHSY and CDR2 is SAAADI. This CDR3 contains 19 residues. The J segment lost 3 bases and the V segment lost 6 bases, leaving 19 bases of the junction unmatched. Here the CDR3 reads CASSGLAFRSGIETDTQYF. CDR3 sequence (DNA): TGCGCCAGCAGCGGACTAGCGTTTCGGTCGGGGATTGAGACAGATACGCAGTATTTT.

The chain joins TRBV12-3 or TRBV12-4 to TRBJ2-7; TRBD1 agrees at 10 bases. Germline trimming cut 5 bases from V and 4 bases from J; bases unmatched to any gene: 11. The CDR3 runs to 16 residues. The CDR3 sequence is CASSAPPGQGYYEQYF. The CDR3 DNA reads as TGTGCCAGCAGTGCTCCACCGGGACAGGGGTATTACGAGCAGTACTTC.

This clonotype was detected ten times or more. This chain connects TRBV25-1 to TRBJ1-5, with D possibly matching TRBD1 (6 bases). V was pared by 2 bases and J by 7 bases, with 15 bases between. Per the germline V gene, CDR1 is MGHDK and CDR2 is SYGVNS. The CDR3 covers 15 residues. The CDR3 spells CASSEGGGAGQPQHF. CDR3 sequence (DNA): TGTGCCAGCAGTGAAGGGGGGGGCGCGGGGCAGCCCCAGCATTTT. Variable domain in full (rest from reference TRBV25-1 and TRBJ1-5): EADIYQTPRYLVIGTGKKITLECSQTMGHDKMYWYQQDPGMELHLIHYSYGVNSTEKGDLSSESTVSRIRTEHFPLTLESARPSHTSQYLCASSEGGGAGQPQHFGDGTRLSIL.

J is TRBJ2-1 and V is TRBV20-1; D possibly corresponds to TRBD2 (5 bases). CDR3 length: 14 residues. CDR1 is DFQATT and CDR2 is SNEGSKA in the germline V gene (reference sequence). The germline V and J ends were trimmed by 4 bases and 6 bases, with 16 bases remaining between them. CDR3 sequence: CSAILGLQANEQFF. The CDR3 nucleotides read TGCAGTGCTATTTTAGGACTCCAGGCCAATGAGCAGTTCTTC.

The chain carries TRBV7-9 and TRBJ2-3; 12 bases line up with TRBD2. This CDR3 region has 14 residues. Germline V gene lookup returns CDR1 SEHNR and CDR2 FQNEAQ (reference sequence). Trimming took 3 bases from V and 6 from J; bases not matched to a gene: 1. The CDR3 loop is CASSFGTSGDTQYF. CDR3 bases: TGTGCCAGCAGCTTCGGGACTAGCGGGGATACGCAGTATTTT.

The chain couples TRBV6-2 or TRBV6-3 to TRBJ2-7, with a possible D match to TRBD2 (5 bases). The V and J ends lost 5 bases and 0 bases respectively, with 17 bases between them. There are 16 residues in the CDR3. The germline CDR1 and CDR2 sequences are MNHEY and SVGEGT. CDR3 DNA: TGTGCCAGCAGTATGAATCCGGGAACAAACTCCTACGAGCAGTACTTC. Protein product: CASSMNPGTNSYEQYF.

This clonotype was recorded a few times. This chain joins TRBV9 and TRBJ1-1; tentatively, D is TRBD1 (6 bases). Germline V gives CDR1 SGDLS, CDR2 YYNGEE. CDR3 length: 15 residues. V dropped 0 bases and J dropped 3 bases, with 12 bases sitting between them. CDR3 DNA sequence: TGTGCCAGCAGCGTAGGTTACAGGGTCGACACTGAAGCTTTCTTT. Residues: CASSVGYRVDTEAFF.

This clonotype was seen ten or more times. The chain couples TRBV5-1 to TRBJ1-6; weak D call: TRBD1 (6 bases). The V end was cut by 2 bases, the J end by 7 bases, with 10 bases between. CDR3 length: 14 amino acids. Germline-derived CDR1 and CDR2 are SGHRS and YFSETQ. The CDR3 here is CASSLQGTNSPLHF. In DNA form, the CDR3 reads TGCGCCAGCAGCTTACAGGGAACGAATTCACCCCTCCACTTT.

CDR3 DNA: TGTGCCAGCAGCCCCGGGACAGGGGGATTGTCAGATCAGCCCCAGCATTTT. Its protein product is CASSPGTGGLSDQPQHF. This chain joins TRBV9 and TRBJ1-5, with 11 bases matching TRBD1. CDR1 is SGDLS, CDR2 YYNGEE, per germline. The CDR3 is 17 amino acids. V lost 4 bases, J lost 5 bases, and 11 bases stayed unmatched.